This T cell receptor beta chain was retrieved from a study of blood T cell repertoires in COVID-19. At the level of the study: There were acute and convalescent COVID-19 samples, and they came from the United States, Italy and Spain. From T cells, B-cell-depleted T cells, or PBMCs came the material, which was cDNA or gDNA.

Germline lookup yields CDR1 MNHEY and CDR2 SMNVEV (reference sequence). The CDR3 runs 14 residues. The V and J ends lost 6 bases and 4 bases, in that order; junction bases with no gene match: 7. Original data processing: Amplification of reference gene primers was used by the study to estimate nucleated cell counts. Sequenced by immunoSEQ multiplex PCR; TCRdb stores in-frame clones only, minus some. Clonal size and the V and J genes are those of that table, whereas D and trimming came from the DNA. This sample has under 200,000 clones, with 70% to 90% found just once. Sequenced: peripheral blood. This receptor was obtained from a woman at least 80 years old in a cohort sampled during active or convalescent COVID-19. This sequence joins TRBV27 and TRBJ2-7; 9 bases align to TRBD1. DNA for the CDR3: TGTGCCAGCAGGAGGACAGGGGAGTATTACGAGCAGTACGTC. Its protein product is CASRRTGEYYEQYV.